These T cell receptor beta chains were read from a single sample in a study of cytomegalovirus exposure and HLA in healthy donors. Sequencing used immunoSEQ multiplex PCR; TCRdb keeps in-frame clones, though not all of them. The data show 150,000 to 250,000 clones, 85% seen once. Sequencing was done on a sample of PBMCs. These receptors all stem from a woman between 50 and 59 years old in good health and CMV-seronegative. The CDR3 runs from the conserved cysteine through the conserved F or W. D genes are given only for firm matches. Clone size is stated in some rows and not others, as once, few, many or a class when expanded.

j_call: TRBJ1-1; clone_size: -; d_call: TRBD1; v_call: TRBV5-1; cdr3_length: 15; cdr3_aa: CASSVEGTGGTEAFF; cdr3_nt: TGCGCCAGCAGCGTAGAGGGGACAGGGGGTACTGAAGCTTTCTTT
j_call: TRBJ2-7; clone_size: -; d_call: TRBD1; v_call: TRBV19; cdr3_length: 16; cdr3_aa: CASRITSGQLNYEQYF; cdr3_nt: TGTGCCAGTAGGATAACTTCGGGACAGCTTAACTACGAGCAGTACTTC
j_call: TRBJ1-4; clone_size: -; d_call: -; v_call: TRBV20-1; cdr3_length: 11; cdr3_aa: CSASPLEKLFF; cdr3_nt: TGCAGTGCTAGTCCTTTGGAAAAACTGTTTTTT
j_call: TRBJ2-3; clone_size: -; d_call: TRBD2; v_call: TRBV5-5; cdr3_length: 15; cdr3_aa: CASSSLAGGVDTQYF; cdr3_nt: TGTGCCAGCAGCTCCTTAGCGGGAGGGGTAGATACGCAGTATTTT
j_call: TRBJ2-1; clone_size: -; d_call: TRBD2; v_call: TRBV19; cdr3_length: 15; cdr3_aa: CASSIMGGPSNEQFF; cdr3_nt: TGTGCCAGTAGTATTATGGGAGGGCCTTCCAATGAGCAGTTCTTC
j_call: TRBJ2-3; clone_size: -; d_call: -; v_call: TRBV11-2; cdr3_length: 15; cdr3_aa: CASSLRQTLTDTQYF; cdr3_nt: TGTGCCAGCAGCCTCAGACAGACTCTAACAGATACGCAGTATTTT
j_call: TRBJ1-4; clone_size: few; d_call: -; v_call: TRBV7-9; cdr3_length: 13; cdr3_aa: CASSERSGEKLFF; cdr3_nt: TGTGCCAGCAGCGAGAGAAGTGGTGAAAAACTGTTTTTT
j_call: TRBJ2-7; clone_size: -; d_call: TRBD1; v_call: TRBV5-1; cdr3_length: 14; cdr3_aa: CASSSDRVFYEQYF; cdr3_nt: TGCGCCAGCAGCTCCGACAGGGTATTCTACGAGCAGTACTTC
j_call: TRBJ2-5; clone_size: once; d_call: TRBD2; v_call: TRBV5-1; cdr3_length: 14; cdr3_aa: CASSFPSGQETQYF; cdr3_nt: TGCGCCAGCAGCTTCCCTAGCGGACAAGAGACCCAGTACTTC
j_call: TRBJ2-3; clone_size: -; d_call: -; v_call: TRBV4-3; cdr3_length: 17; cdr3_aa: CASSQDQTGASTDTQYF; cdr3_nt: TGCGCCAGCAGCCAAGATCAGACAGGCGCTAGCACAGATACGCAGTATTTT
j_call: TRBJ2-3; clone_size: few; d_call: -; v_call: TRBV7-3; cdr3_length: 13; cdr3_aa: CASSFTPGDTQYF; cdr3_nt: TGTGCCAGCAGCTTTACCCCCGGGGATACGCAGTATTTT
j_call: TRBJ2-5; clone_size: -; d_call: TRBD1; v_call: TRBV5-4; cdr3_length: 13; cdr3_aa: CASSSWTGKTQYF; cdr3_nt: TGTGCCAGCAGCTCCTGGACAGGGAAGACCCAGTACTTC
j_call: TRBJ2-1; clone_size: -; d_call: -; v_call: TRBV1; cdr3_length: 16; cdr3_aa: CTSSQEGLAGGNEQFF; cdr3_nt: TGCACCAGCAGCCAAGAGGGACTAGCGGGAGGCAATGAGCAGTTCTTC
j_call: TRBJ1-3; clone_size: -; d_call: TRBD1; v_call: TRBV25-1; cdr3_length: 14; cdr3_aa: CASRKQGTGNTIYF; cdr3_nt: TGTGCCAGCAGGAAACAGGGGACTGGAAACACCATATATTTT
j_call: TRBJ2-7; clone_size: -; d_call: TRBD1; v_call: TRBV28; cdr3_length: 14; cdr3_aa: CASRPGQASYEQYF; cdr3_nt: TGTGCCAGCAGGCCGGGACAGGCATCCTACGAGCAGTACTTC
j_call: TRBJ1-1; clone_size: -; d_call: TRBD1; v_call: TRBV19; cdr3_length: 16; cdr3_aa: CASSHTTGGTSTEAFF; cdr3_nt: TGTGCCAGTAGTCACACGACAGGGGGCACGAGCACTGAAGCTTTCTTT
j_call: TRBJ2-6; clone_size: -; d_call: -; v_call: TRBV7-9; cdr3_length: 17; cdr3_aa: CSSSPRLQGTGANVLTF; cdr3_nt: TGTTCCAGCAGCCCTAGGTTGCAGGGCACAGGGGCCAACGTCCTGACTTTC
j_call: TRBJ1-3; clone_size: -; d_call: -; v_call: TRBV28; cdr3_length: 17; cdr3_aa: CASSLGGFIESGNTIYF; cdr3_nt: TGTGCCAGCAGTTTAGGGGGGTTTATTGAGTCTGGAAACACCATATATTTT
j_call: TRBJ2-1; clone_size: -; d_call: -; v_call: TRBV9; cdr3_length: 14; cdr3_aa: CASSVAGRGNEQFF; cdr3_nt: TGTGCCAGCAGCGTAGCGGGTAGGGGCAATGAGCAGTTCTTC
j_call: TRBJ1-2; clone_size: -; d_call: TRBD1; v_call: TRBV18; cdr3_length: 16; cdr3_aa: CASSRTGEVSPYGYTF; cdr3_nt: TGTGCCAGCTCAAGGACAGGGGAGGTTTCCCCCTATGGCTACACCTTC
j_call: TRBJ1-1; clone_size: -; d_call: TRBD1; v_call: TRBV6-1; cdr3_length: 15; cdr3_aa: CASSFTGDLNTEAFF; cdr3_nt: TGTGCCAGCAGTTTCACAGGGGACCTGAACACTGAAGCTTTCTTT
j_call: TRBJ2-2; clone_size: -; d_call: TRBD1; v_call: TRBV30; cdr3_length: 14; cdr3_aa: CALTGTGGPGELFF; cdr3_nt: TGTGCCTTAACCGGGACAGGGGGACCTGGGGAGCTGTTTTTT
j_call: TRBJ2-1; clone_size: few; d_call: TRBD2; v_call: TRBV28; cdr3_length: 15; cdr3_aa: CASSELAGGFNEQFF; cdr3_nt: TGTGCCAGCAGCGAACTAGCGGGAGGGTTCAATGAGCAGTTCTTC
j_call: TRBJ2-1; clone_size: -; d_call: -; v_call: TRBV11-2; cdr3_length: 18; cdr3_aa: CASSLGRRSGVVYNEQFF; cdr3_nt: TGTGCCAGCAGCTTAGGAAGGAGGTCGGGGGTGGTCTACAATGAGCAGTTCTTC
j_call: TRBJ2-3; clone_size: -; d_call: TRBD2; v_call: TRBV4-1; cdr3_length: 15; cdr3_aa: CASSQDPGGADTQYF; cdr3_nt: TGCGCCAGCAGCCAAGATCCCGGGGGGGCAGATACGCAGTATTTT
j_call: TRBJ2-3; clone_size: -; d_call: TRBD2; v_call: TRBV28; cdr3_length: 15; cdr3_aa: CASSPSSGSTDTQYF; cdr3_nt: TGTGCCAGCAGTCCCTCTAGCGGGAGCACAGATACGCAGTATTTT
j_call: TRBJ2-1; clone_size: few; d_call: -; v_call: TRBV27; cdr3_length: 14; cdr3_aa: CASSSLSSYNEQFF; cdr3_nt: TGTGCCAGCAGTTCCCTCAGCTCCTACAATGAGCAGTTCTTC
j_call: TRBJ2-1; clone_size: once; d_call: TRBD1; v_call: TRBV30; cdr3_length: 15; cdr3_aa: CAWSSIRQGIGEQFF; cdr3_nt: TGTGCCTGGAGTTCTATTCGACAGGGTATTGGTGAGCAGTTCTTC
j_call: TRBJ2-1; clone_size: -; d_call: TRBD1; v_call: TRBV5-1; cdr3_length: 15; cdr3_aa: CASSLGTGGYNKQFF; cdr3_nt: TGCGCCAGCAGCTTAGGGACAGGAGGCTACAATAAGCAGTTCTTC
j_call: TRBJ1-4; clone_size: -; d_call: -; v_call: TRBV10-3; cdr3_length: 13; cdr3_aa: CAIKRGTNEKLFF; cdr3_nt: TGTGCCATCAAGAGGGGGACTAATGAAAAACTGTTTTTT
j_call: TRBJ1-4; clone_size: -; d_call: TRBD1; v_call: TRBV28; cdr3_length: 15; cdr3_aa: CASSPGGRGHEKLFF; cdr3_nt: TGTGCCAGCAGTCCGGGGGGCAGGGGGCATGAAAAACTGTTTTTT
j_call: TRBJ1-4; clone_size: once; d_call: -; v_call: TRBV2; cdr3_length: 13; cdr3_aa: CASRRGVDEKLFF; cdr3_nt: TGTGCCAGCCGACGGGGGGTGGATGAAAAACTGTTTTTT
j_call: TRBJ1-5; clone_size: -; d_call: TRBD1; v_call: TRBV5-8; cdr3_length: 17; cdr3_aa: CASSAGTGGLSNQPQHF; cdr3_nt: TGTGCCAGCAGCGCTGGGACAGGGGGCCTTAGCAATCAGCCCCAGCATTTT
j_call: TRBJ2-1; clone_size: -; d_call: TRBD2; v_call: TRBV10-3; cdr3_length: 16; cdr3_aa: CAISARTSGSYNEQFF; cdr3_nt: TGTGCCATCAGTGCGCGGACTAGCGGGAGCTACAATGAGCAGTTCTTC
j_call: TRBJ1-4; clone_size: -; d_call: -; v_call: TRBV6-5; cdr3_length: 15; cdr3_aa: CASSYSIQGNEKLFF; cdr3_nt: TGTGCCAGCAGTTACTCGATACAGGGTAACGAAAAACTGTTTTTT
j_call: TRBJ1-5; clone_size: -; d_call: -; v_call: TRBV10-3; cdr3_length: 15; cdr3_aa: CAISEEGLGNQPQHF; cdr3_nt: TGTGCCATCAGTGAGGAGGGCTTGGGCAATCAGCCCCAGCATTTT
j_call: TRBJ1-5; clone_size: -; d_call: -; v_call: TRBV28; cdr3_length: 15; cdr3_aa: CASSLWGTPHQPQHF; cdr3_nt: TGTGCCAGCAGTTTGTGGGGGACACCTCATCAGCCCCAGCATTTT
j_call: TRBJ2-1; clone_size: -; d_call: TRBD2; v_call: TRBV2; cdr3_length: 15; cdr3_aa: CASRKREGSYNEQFF; cdr3_nt: TGTGCCAGCAGGAAGCGGGAGGGCTCCTACAATGAGCAGTTCTTC
j_call: TRBJ1-1; clone_size: -; d_call: -; v_call: TRBV7-9; cdr3_length: 15; cdr3_aa: CASSFPQGYNTEAFF; cdr3_nt: TGTGCCAGCAGCTTTCCACAGGGTTACAACACTGAAGCTTTCTTT
j_call: TRBJ1-1; clone_size: few; d_call: -; v_call: TRBV9; cdr3_length: 13; cdr3_aa: CASSPPGITEAFF; cdr3_nt: TGTGCCAGCAGCCCCCCAGGGATCACTGAAGCTTTCTTT
j_call: TRBJ1-4; clone_size: -; d_call: TRBD1; v_call: TRBV10-3; cdr3_length: 15; cdr3_aa: CAISESGTGAEKLFF; cdr3_nt: TGTGCCATCAGTGAGTCGGGGACAGGGGCTGAAAAACTGTTTTTT
j_call: TRBJ2-7; clone_size: few; d_call: TRBD2; v_call: TRBV5-4; cdr3_length: 17; cdr3_aa: CASSSPGLAGEIYEQYF; cdr3_nt: TGTGCCAGCAGCTCCCCGGGACTAGCGGGAGAGATCTACGAGCAGTACTTC
j_call: TRBJ1-5; clone_size: -; d_call: TRBD1; v_call: TRBV19; cdr3_length: 14; cdr3_aa: CASYARGLGQPQHF; cdr3_nt: TGTGCCAGCTACGCCAGGGGGCTTGGTCAGCCCCAGCATTTT
j_call: TRBJ2-7; clone_size: -; d_call: TRBD2; v_call: TRBV19; cdr3_length: 14; cdr3_aa: CASSNPAGSYEQYF; cdr3_nt: TGTGCCAGTAGTAATCCAGCGGGGTCCTACGAGCAGTACTTC
j_call: TRBJ2-1; clone_size: -; d_call: TRBD2; v_call: TRBV5-6; cdr3_length: 16; cdr3_aa: CASSSLAGGDLGEQFF; cdr3_nt: TGTGCCAGCAGCAGTCTAGCGGGAGGGGATTTAGGCGAGCAGTTCTTC
j_call: TRBJ2-3; clone_size: once; d_call: -; v_call: TRBV28; cdr3_length: 14; cdr3_aa: CASRAPGKGDTQYF; cdr3_nt: TGTGCCAGCCGGGCCCCAGGGAAGGGAGATACGCAGTATTTT
j_call: TRBJ1-2; clone_size: -; d_call: TRBD1; v_call: TRBV5-6; cdr3_length: 15; cdr3_aa: CASSLWDRVGYGYTF; cdr3_nt: TGTGCCAGCAGCTTGTGGGACAGGGTTGGATATGGCTACACCTTC
j_call: TRBJ1-2; clone_size: -; d_call: -; v_call: TRBV29-1; cdr3_length: 12; cdr3_aa: CSVDSANYGYTF; cdr3_nt: TGCAGCGTTGATTCCGCTAACTATGGCTACACCTTC
j_call: TRBJ2-3; clone_size: -; d_call: TRBD2; v_call: TRBV4-2; cdr3_length: 18; cdr3_aa: CASSRAGTSGRSTDTQYF; cdr3_nt: TGTGCCAGCAGCCGGGCCGGGACTAGCGGGAGGAGCACAGATACGCAGTATTTT
j_call: TRBJ2-7; clone_size: -; d_call: TRBD2; v_call: TRBV11-2; cdr3_length: 16; cdr3_aa: CASSSPNGRERNEQYF; cdr3_nt: TGTGCCAGCAGCTCGCCAAATGGGCGGGAGAGAAACGAGCAGTACTTC
j_call: TRBJ1-5; clone_size: -; d_call: -; v_call: TRBV6-5; cdr3_length: 16; cdr3_aa: CASSYSWGPGDQPQHF; cdr3_nt: TGTGCCAGCAGTTACTCCTGGGGACCAGGGGATCAGCCCCAGCATTTT
j_call: TRBJ2-1; clone_size: -; d_call: -; v_call: TRBV30; cdr3_length: 15; cdr3_aa: CAWGIAVSSYNEQFF; cdr3_nt: TGTGCCTGGGGGATAGCGGTTAGCTCCTACAATGAGCAGTTCTTC
j_call: TRBJ2-1; clone_size: -; d_call: TRBD2; v_call: TRBV4-1; cdr3_length: 13; cdr3_aa: CASSQVLGREQFF; cdr3_nt: TGCGCCAGCAGCCAAGTTCTCGGGAGGGAGCAGTTCTTC